This T cell receptor (beta chain) stems from a study of T cell clonotyping in hematopoietic cell transplantation. Worth noting for this clone: Antigen specificity is unknown.

Only in-frame clones appear in the TCRdb table, and some are missing; sequencing was by immunoSEQ multiplex PCR. The sample lists some 13,000 clones, about 93% occurring once. Findings and limits, study-wide: Graft donor and pretransplant recipient Inverse Simpson Index values predicted broader posttransplant TCR diversity. Without cell sorting, CD4 versus CD8 contributions remain unresolved.

Losses at the gene ends were 7 bases for V and 6 bases for J; bases not matched to a gene: 12. Germline V gene lookup returns CDR1 MNHEY and CDR2 SVGAGI. The CDR3 runs 15 residues. V and J are TRBV6-5 and TRBJ2-3; 8 bases are a match to TRBD2. This TCR derives from a man in his thirties or forties in good health. Some clones in this sample may be carry-over from other donors' samples. Sequenced material: peripheral blood mononuclear cells. Here the CDR3 DNA reads TGTGCCAGCACCCCGGGGGGAGCGGGAGCGGATACGCAGTATTTT. Its protein product is CASTPGGAGADTQYF.